This T cell receptor beta chain was identified during a study of shared clonotypes between healthy human individuals. Only one count was recorded for this clone. Researchers divided each subset's genomic DNA evenly across several immunoSEQ plates. Clones were sequenced by immunoSEQ multiplex PCR, and TCRdb holds only the in-frame ones, with some missing. The sample comprises more than 2 million clones, around 95% of which are singletons, and roughly 0.13% rests with the top ten. This TCR came from a young man in good health. Sequenced material: naive CD4+ T cells sorted from blood. Indicated subset: CD45RA+ positively selected.

CDR3 sequence reads: CASSEKGRERMNTEAFF. In nucleotides, the CDR3 is TGTGCCAGCAGTGAAAAGGGTCGGGAGAGGATGAACACTGAAGCTTTCTTT. This chain connects TRBV2 to TRBJ1-1; D is uncertain. With 2 bases removed from V and 0 bases from J, the gap between germline ends came to 16 bases. Germline CDR1 SNHLY, CDR2 FYNNEI. The CDR3 contains 17 residues.